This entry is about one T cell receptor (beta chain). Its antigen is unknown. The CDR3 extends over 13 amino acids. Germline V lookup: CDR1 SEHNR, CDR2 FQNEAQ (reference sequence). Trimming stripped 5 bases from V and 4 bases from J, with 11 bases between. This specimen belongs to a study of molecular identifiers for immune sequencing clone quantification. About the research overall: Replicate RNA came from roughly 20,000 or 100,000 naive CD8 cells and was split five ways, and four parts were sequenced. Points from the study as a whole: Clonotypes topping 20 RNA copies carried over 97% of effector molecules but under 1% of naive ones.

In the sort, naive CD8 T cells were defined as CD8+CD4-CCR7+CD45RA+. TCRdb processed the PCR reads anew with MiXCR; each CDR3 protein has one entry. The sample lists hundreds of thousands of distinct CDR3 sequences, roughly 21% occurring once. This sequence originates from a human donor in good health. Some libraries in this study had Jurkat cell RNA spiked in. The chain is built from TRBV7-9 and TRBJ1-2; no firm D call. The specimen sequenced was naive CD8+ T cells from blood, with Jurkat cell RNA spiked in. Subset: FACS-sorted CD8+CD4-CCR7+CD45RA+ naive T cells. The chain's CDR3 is CASSPGPVYGYTF. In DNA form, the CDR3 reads TGTGCCAGCAGCCCCGGTCCGGTCTATGGCTACACCTTC.